The rows below give T cell receptor beta chains drawn from one sample of a study of blood T cell repertoires in COVID-19. Libraries were prepared by immunoSEQ multiplex PCR; TCRdb keeps only in-frame clonotypes and omits some of them. The sample lists 70,000 to 95,000 clones, more than 65% occurring once. The specimen sequenced was peripheral blood. The receptors shown here come from a human donor in a cohort sampled during active COVID-19. CDR3s include the opening cysteine and the closing phenylalanine or tryptophan. A D gene is named only where the DNA matches it firmly. Only part of the rows carry a size: once, few, many, or a class if the clone is expanded.

v_gene	d_gene	abundance	len	j_gene	CDR3aa	CDR3nt
TRBV27	.	.	16	TRBJ2-1	CASSFRGAASYNEQFF	TGTGCCAGCAGTTTTCGGGGGGCCGCCTCCTACAATGAGCAGTTCTTC
TRBV10-3	.	.	17	TRBJ1-1	CAISDLYTGQVNTEAFF	TGTGCCATCAGTGATCTGTACACAGGCCAAGTGAACACTGAAGCTTTCTTT
TRBV7-9	.	many	14	TRBJ1-1	CASSGGHLNTEAFF	TGTGCCAGCAGCGGTGGACACCTGAACACTGAAGCTTTCTTT
TRBV5-1	TRBD2	.	12	TRBJ2-7	CASSLLADEQYF	TGCGCCAGCAGCCTCCTAGCGGACGAGCAGTACTTC
TRBV6-5	.	few	13	TRBJ2-5	CASSYSDWETQYF	TGTGCCAGCAGTTATTCCGACTGGGAGACCCAGTACTTC
TRBV7-2	.	.	13	TRBJ1-4	CASSLGTAEKLFF	TGTGCCAGCAGCTTAGGGACAGCCGAAAAACTGTTTTTT
TRBV5-1	.	.	12	TRBJ2-7	CASSLDQAGQYF	TGCGCCAGCAGCTTGGACCAGGCGGGGCAGTACTTC
TRBV2	TRBD1	few	14	TRBJ2-1	CASSQDRVPNEQFF	TGTGCCAGCAGCCAGGACAGGGTACCGAATGAGCAGTTCTTC
TRBV7-9	TRBD1	.	16	TRBJ2-6	CASGGTGTTGANVLTF	TGTGCCAGCGGTGGGACAGGGACTACTGGGGCCAACGTCCTGACTTTC
TRBV7-2	TRBD1	once	14	TRBJ1-1	CASSSQGQGAEAFF	TGTGCCAGCAGCTCCCAAGGACAGGGCGCTGAAGCTTTCTTT
TRBV10-3	.	.	16	TRBJ2-5	CAISDAGQPEISAQYF	TGTGCCATCAGTGATGCAGGACAGCCTGAAATTTCCGCCCAGTACTTC
TRBV7-9	TRBD2	few	17	TRBJ2-5	CASSVTPSGTRKETQYF	TGTGCCAGCAGCGTGACCCCCTCCGGGACTAGAAAAGAGACCCAGTACTTC
TRBV28	TRBD1	.	11	TRBJ2-7	CATGIRQGPYF	TGTGCCACCGGAATACGACAGGGCCCGTACTTC
TRBV6-5	.	.	13	TRBJ1-4	CASQQGLGEKLFF	TGTGCCAGCCAGCAGGGGCTGGGTGAAAAACTGTTTTTT
TRBV6-5	.	.	14	TRBJ2-1	CASIQYRAYNEQFF	TGTGCCAGCATCCAATACAGGGCCTACAATGAGCAGTTCTTC
TRBV9	.	.	14	TRBJ1-2	CASSVGEGRGGYTF	TGTGCCAGCAGCGTAGGTGAGGGGAGGGGTGGCTACACCTTC
TRBV19	TRBD2	.	15	TRBJ2-3	CASSIQSGRGDTQYF	TGTGCCAGTAGTATACAAAGCGGGAGAGGAGATACGCAGTATTTT
TRBV24-1	TRBD1	.	15	TRBJ2-7	CATSPGQGSTNEQYF	TGTGCCACCAGCCCCGGACAGGGGTCCACCAACGAGCAGTACTTC
TRBV24-1	TRBD2	.	15	TRBJ2-1	CATSDAGGSYNEQFF	TGTGCCACCAGTGATGCGGGAGGCTCCTACAATGAGCAGTTCTTC
TRBV3-1/TRBV3-2	.	.	13	TRBJ1-1	CASSQGASTEAFF	TGTGCCAGCAGCCAGGGGGCGTCCACTGAAGCTTTCTTT
TRBV2	.	.	15	TRBJ2-7	CAGSPNRPPPREQYF	TGTGCCGGCTCGCCAAACAGGCCACCCCCGCGTGAGCAGTACTTC
TRBV3-1/TRBV3-2	TRBD2	.	18	TRBJ2-1	CASSRTSGRIVSYNEQFF	TGTGCCAGCAGTCGGACTAGCGGGAGAATTGTGTCCTACAATGAGCAGTTCTTC
TRBV20-1	TRBD1	.	16	TRBJ1-1	CSASSQNRGQGTEAFF	TGCAGTGCTAGTAGCCAGAACAGGGGGCAGGGCACTGAAGCTTTCTTT
TRBV14	TRBD1	.	16	TRBJ2-1	CASSLLGQGRYNEQFF	TGTGCCAGCAGCCTCCTAGGACAGGGGAGGTACAATGAGCAGTTCTTC
TRBV19	.	.	13	TRBJ2-5	CASSRGQGETQYF	TGTGCCAGTAGTAGGGGCCAAGGGGAGACCCAGTACTTC
TRBV3-1/TRBV3-2	.	.	13	TRBJ1-3	CASSPRQGNTIYF	TGTGCCAGCAGCCCCCGACAGGGAAACACCATATATTTT
TRBV6-1	TRBD1	.	21	TRBJ1-3	CASSEWGQGFTGTLSGNTIYF	TGTGCCAGCAGTGAATGGGGACAGGGATTCACGGGTACTCTCTCTGGAAACACCATATATTTT
TRBV5-1	.	.	17	TRBJ1-6	CASSRQTASSYNSPLHF	TGCGCCAGCAGCAGGCAGACAGCCAGCTCCTATAATTCACCCCTCCACTTT
TRBV12-5	.	.	11	TRBJ2-1	CASGLGDEQFF	TGTGCTAGTGGTTTAGGAGATGAGCAGTTCTTC
TRBV7-3	.	.	12	TRBJ1-2	CASGSGAFGYTF	TGTGCCAGCGGCTCAGGGGCTTTTGGCTACACCTTC
TRBV5-1	.	.	16	TRBJ2-1	CASSLDLPSSYNEQFF	TGCGCCAGCAGCTTGGATCTGCCGAGCTCCTACAATGAGCAGTTCTTC
TRBV3-1/TRBV3-2	.	once	15	TRBJ2-5	CASSQETGRVETQYF	TGTGCCAGCAGCCAAGAGACAGGCAGGGTTGAGACCCAGTACTTC
TRBV5-1	.	.	13	TRBJ1-1	CASSDNVVGEAFF	TGCGCCAGCAGTGACAACGTAGTCGGAGAAGCTTTCTTT
TRBV29-1	.	.	13	TRBJ1-3	CSVVGASGNTIYF	TGCAGCGTTGTAGGGGCCTCTGGAAACACCATATATTTT
TRBV10-3	.	.	13	TRBJ1-4	CASSFRVNEKLFF	TGTGCCAGTTCGTTTCGAGTTAATGAAAAACTGTTTTTT
TRBV20-1	TRBD2	.	16	TRBJ2-1	CSASPSGRGDYNEQFF	TGCAGTGCTAGTCCAAGCGGGAGGGGGGATTACAATGAGCAGTTCTTC
TRBV27	TRBD1	.	14	TRBJ2-1	CASSFQDRVYEQFF	TGTGCCAGCAGTTTCCAGGACAGGGTTTATGAGCAGTTCTTC
TRBV15	.	.	12	TRBJ2-1	CATSKIRDEQFF	TGTGCCACCAGCAAAATACGGGATGAGCAGTTCTTC
TRBV24-1	.	.	15	TRBJ1-3	CATSDSGGTGNTIYF	TGTGCCACCAGTGATTCAGGAGGAACTGGAAACACCATATATTTT
TRBV3-1/TRBV3-2	.	.	18	TRBJ2-3	CASSQVSGGRGSTDTQYF	TGTGCCAGCAGCCAAGTGTCGGGGGGCCGGGGAAGCACAGATACGCAGTATTTT
TRBV28	TRBD1	.	13	TRBJ1-5	CASSGQGAQPQHF	TGTGCCAGCAGTGGACAGGGGGCCCAGCCCCAGCATTTT
TRBV15	TRBD1	.	14	TRBJ1-6	CATSIYRGNSPLHF	TGTGCCACCAGCATTTACAGGGGAAATTCACCCCTCCACTTT
TRBV12-3/TRBV12-4	.	.	13	TRBJ1-2	CASSSRGLKGYTF	TGTGCCAGCAGTTCCAGGGGCCTGAAGGGCTACACCTTC
TRBV5-1	.	.	14	TRBJ1-4	CASSQQDSREKLFF	TGCGCCAGCAGCCAGCAGGACAGTCGGGAAAAACTGTTTTTT
TRBV3-1/TRBV3-2	.	many	11	TRBJ2-5	CASSLGETQYF	TGTGCCAGCAGCCTCGGAGAGACCCAGTACTTC
TRBV2	.	.	13	TRBJ2-7	CATTDSLTYEQYF	TGTGCCACCACGGACAGCCTTACCTACGAGCAGTACTTC
TRBV6-5	TRBD1	.	14	TRBJ2-5	CASRKGTVKETQYF	TGTGCCAGCAGGAAGGGGACAGTAAAAGAGACCCAGTACTTC
TRBV2	.	.	13	TRBJ1-6	CASSYRNNSPLHF	TGTGCCAGCAGTTACAGAAATAATTCACCCCTCCACTTT
TRBV18	TRBD2	.	15	TRBJ2-7	CASSPNSGGTYEQYF	TGTGCCAGCTCTCCTAATAGCGGGGGAACCTACGAGCAGTACTTC
TRBV28	TRBD1	.	15	TRBJ1-5	CASRTTGLRGQPQHF	TGTGCCAGCAGGACGACAGGGTTGAGGGGTCAGCCCCAGCATTTT
TRBV10-1	.	few	14	TRBJ2-7	CASSGQDTTYEQYF	TGCGCCAGCAGTGGACAGGATACCACCTACGAGCAGTACTTC
TRBV11-2	TRBD2	.	14	TRBJ2-7	CASSSRGEGYEQYF	TGTGCCAGCAGCTCGCGCGGGGAGGGCTACGAGCAGTACTTC
TRBV28	TRBD2	.	15	TRBJ2-3	CASSSSGTPLDTQYF	TGTGCCAGCAGTTCGAGCGGGACGCCTTTAGATACGCAGTATTTT
TRBV24-1	.	.	14	TRBJ2-3	CATGMKGVSNTQYF	TGTGCCACCGGCATGAAGGGGGTATCAAATACGCAGTATTTT
TRBV6-5	TRBD2	.	13	TRBJ2-7	CASSRTGGGQQYF	TGTGCCAGCAGCCGGACGGGGGGGGGACAGCAGTACTTC
TRBV28	.	.	17	TRBJ2-4	CASSSSGLAGAKNIQYF	.
TRBV10-1	.	many	14	TRBJ2-1	CASNCRDSYNEQFF	TGCGCCAGCAACTGCAGGGATTCCTACAATGAGCAGTTCTTC
TRBV5-6	TRBD1	.	15	TRBJ2-2	CASSLGQVNTGELFF	TGTGCCAGCAGCCTAGGACAGGTTAACACCGGGGAGCTGTTTTTT
TRBV10-2	TRBD2	.	18	TRBJ2-3	CASSRTSGGVFSTDTQYF	TGCGCCAGCAGTCGGACTAGCGGGGGGGTATTTAGCACAGATACGCAGTATTTT
TRBV28	.	few	15	TRBJ1-6	CASSFSIPGDSPLHF	TGTGCCAGCAGTTTTTCCATACCCGGTGATTCACCCCTCCACTTT